These 16 T cell receptor beta chains were sequenced from one sample in a study of blood T cells in healthy people across ages. Using a J-beta primer mix together with a sample-barcoded 5' primer, a second PCR was run for roughly 6 to 11 cycles. A single record per CDR3 protein comes from TCRdb applying MiXCR to the 5' RACE reads. The sample lists over 950,000 distinct CDR3 sequences, less than 45% occurring once. Sequenced: blood. These receptor sequences come from a man aged 18 to 35 in good health.

The sample holds a few counts of this clonotype. This sequence joins TRBV4-3 and TRBJ2-3; possible D gene TRBD1, 6 bases. Germline lookup yields CDR1 LGHNA and CDR2 YSLEER. This CDR3 contains 18 residues. V was pared by 0 bases and J by 2 bases, with 18 bases between. CDR3 region: CASSQDLERTEPTDTQYF. The CDR3 DNA follows: TGCGCCAGCAGCCAAGATTTGGAAAGGACAGAGCCCACAGATACGCAGTATTTT.

The chain links TRBV19 to TRBJ2-1; weak D call: TRBD2 (5 bases). Between the trimmed V and J ends, which lost 3 bases and 7 bases, there was a span of 7 bases. Germline V CDR1 and CDR2: LNHDA, SQIVND (reference sequence). The CDR3 contains 12 residues. The CDR3 DNA is TGTGCCAGTAGTATCTGGGAGAATGAGCAGTTCTTC. This sequence encodes CASSIWENEQFF. The complete variable domain, with remaining parts taken from reference TRBV19 and TRBJ2-1, reads DGGITQSPKYLFRKEGQNVTLSCEQNLNHDAMYWYRQDPGQGLRLIYYSQIVNDFQKGDIAEGYSVSREKKESFPLTVTSAQKNPTAFYLCASSIWENEQFFGPGTRLTVL.

The sample holds many counts of this clonotype. The chain couples TRBV9 to TRBJ2-5; D is possibly TRBD2 (5 bases). This CDR3 region has 14 residues. Trimming cost V 4 bases and J 1 base, with 11 bases left between them. CDR1 is SGDLS, CDR2 YYNGEE, per germline. CDR3 nucleotide sequence: TGTGCCAGCAGCTATTCCGGGGTCCAAGAGACCCAGTACTTC. This codes for CASSYSGVQETQYF.

This chain connects TRBV7-2 to TRBJ1-4; TRBD1 might be the D (5 bases). Germline V lookup: CDR1 SGHTA, CDR2 FQGNSA. V was clipped by 4 bases and J by 10 bases, with 19 bases between them. The CDR3 is made up of 15 amino acids. CDR3 nucleotides: TGTGCCAGCAGCTCCACCGGGGGAGTAGTTGGAAAACTGTTTTTT. Encoded protein: CASSSTGGVVGKLFF.

This chain uses TRBV9 with TRBJ2-7; D possibly corresponds to TRBD1 (5 bases). Germline loops: CDR1 SGDLS, CDR2 YYNGEE. V lost 0 bases to trimming and J lost 5 bases, with 12 bases between them. The CDR3 has 14 residues. The CDR3 protein is CASSVDSGFNEQYF. CDR3 nucleotide sequence: TGTGCCAGCAGCGTAGATTCAGGGTTTAACGAGCAGTACTTC.

The chain recombines TRBV18 with TRBJ2-7, with 7 bases that match TRBD1. V was clipped by 3 bases and J by 5 bases; unmatched bases: 7. Germline V gene lookup returns CDR1 KGHSH and CDR2 LQKENI. The CDR3 has 14 amino acids. The CDR3 DNA reads as TGTGCCAGCTCACCCCTAGACAGGGCCCACGAGCAGTACTTC. It specifies CASSPLDRAHEQYF.

This sequence joins TRBV9 and TRBJ2-1; D is unclear. V was clipped by 2 bases and J by 5 bases, with 11 bases between them. The CDR3 runs to 14 residues. Germline CDR1 reads SGDLS; CDR2 reads YYNGEE. The CDR3 bases are TGTGCCAGCAGCGTCCTTCCACAGAACAATGAGCAGTTCTTC. As protein: CASSVLPQNNEQFF. Variable domain in full (rest from reference TRBV9 and TRBJ2-1): DSGVTQTPKHLITATGQRVTLRCSPRSGDLSVYWYQQSLDQGLQFLIQYYNGEERAKGNILERFSAQQFPDLHSELNLSSLELGDSALYFCASSVLPQNNEQFFGPGTRLTVL.

The V and J genes are TRBV20-1 and TRBJ2-1; D may be TRBD1 or TRBD2 (5 bases each). This CDR3 contains 15 residues. The germline V and J ends were trimmed by 1 base and 8 bases, with 18 bases remaining between them. Germline CDR1 is DFQATT and CDR2 is SNEGSKA (reference sequence). The CDR3 sequence: CSARVGASWDDEQFF. In nucleotides, the CDR3 is TGCAGTGCTAGAGTAGGGGCTAGCTGGGACGATGAGCAGTTCTTC.

This clonotype was seen a handful of times. The rearrangement links TRBV11-2 to TRBJ1-1, with TRBD1 matching 7 bases. This CDR3 has 16 amino acids. The germline V gene has CDR1 SGHAT and CDR2 FQNNGV. V lost 6 bases to trimming and J lost 3 bases; unmatched junction nucleotides: 13. The CDR3 region is CASRRSADRVDTEAFF. The DNA of the CDR3 is TGTGCCAGCAGACGTTCTGCCGACAGGGTGGACACTGAAGCTTTCTTT.

The sample holds a few counts of this clonotype. This chain joins TRBV4-3 and TRBJ1-1; no clear D. The CDR3 is 14 amino acids. Trimming took off 0 bases at V and 5 bases at J, with 10 bases between the two ends. The germline gives CDR1 LGHNA, CDR2 YSLEER. In nucleotides, the CDR3 is TGCGCCAGCAGCCAAGATTCCGGAGGGACTGAAGCTTTCTTT. Its protein product is CASSQDSGGTEAFF.

This clonotype was seen a handful of times. The CDR3 reads CRLQGGTYHLFYEQYF. Here the CDR3 DNA reads TGCAGGCTACAGGGGGGGACTTACCATCTCTTTTACGAGCAGTACTTC. J is TRBJ2-7 and V is TRBV29-1, with D perhaps TRBD1 (8 bases). The germline gives CDR1 SQVTM, CDR2 ANQGSEA. The CDR3 length is 16 residues.

The chain employs TRBV9 and TRBJ1-1; D unclear. The germline CDR1 and CDR2 sequences are SGDLS and YYNGEE. Between the trimmed V and J ends, which lost 4 bases and 4 bases, there was a span of 14 bases. CDR3 size: 14 residues. The CDR3 loop is CASSTAFEVTEAFF. The CDR3 DNA reads as TGTGCCAGCAGCACCGCTTTCGAGGTCACTGAAGCTTTCTTT.

The V call is TRBV12-3 or TRBV12-4, the J call TRBJ1-5; TRBD1 is a possible D gene (5 bases). The CDR3 sequence is 14 residues long. The V end lost 6 bases, the J end lost 3 bases, and 12 bases lay between the germline ends. This CDR3 reads CASRLGTANQPQHF. CDR3 coding DNA: TGTGCCAGCAGGCTAGGGACCGCCAATCAGCCCCAGCATTTT.

This chain connects TRBV6-5 to TRBJ2-7; D may match TRBD1 or TRBD2 (5 bases each). The CDR3 runs 14 residues. CDR1 and CDR2 from the germline V gene are MNHEY and SVGAGI. Trimming removed 6 bases at V and 4 bases at J, with 16 bases between. The chain's CDR3 is CASRTDYWAYEQYF. CDR3 nucleotide sequence: TGTGCCAGCAGGACAGACTATTGGGCTTACGAGCAGTACTTC.

The sample holds a few counts of this clonotype. The chain uses TRBV7-2 and TRBJ1-6; 7 bases are a match to TRBD1. V shed 7 bases, J shed 7 bases, and the junction held 7 bases outside the gene matches. CDR1 and CDR2 from the germline V gene are SGHTA and FQGNSA. The CDR3 spans 14 residues. The CDR3 region is CASTKTGKNSPLHF. CDR3 DNA: TGTGCCAGCACCAAGACAGGGAAAAATTCACCCCTCCACTTT.

This clonotype was picked up a small number of times. V and J are TRBV27 and TRBJ1-1, with 8 bases that match TRBD1. The V gene's germline CDR1 is MNHEY and CDR2 SMNVEV (reference sequence). Trimming cost V 3 bases and J 7 bases; bases outside gene matches: 4. CDR3 size: 13 residues. The CDR3 region is CASSFRGPGEAFF. The CDR3 nucleotides are TGTGCCAGCAGTTTCAGGGGGCCGGGTGAAGCTTTCTTT.